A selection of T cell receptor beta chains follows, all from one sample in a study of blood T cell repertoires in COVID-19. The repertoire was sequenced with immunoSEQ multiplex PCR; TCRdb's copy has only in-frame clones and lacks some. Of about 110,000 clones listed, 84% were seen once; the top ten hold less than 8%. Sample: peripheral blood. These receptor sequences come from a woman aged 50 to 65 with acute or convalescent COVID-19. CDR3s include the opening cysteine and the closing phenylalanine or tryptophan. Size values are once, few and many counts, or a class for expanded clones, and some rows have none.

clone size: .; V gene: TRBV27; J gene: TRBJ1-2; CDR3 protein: CASSHHLRDSYGYTF
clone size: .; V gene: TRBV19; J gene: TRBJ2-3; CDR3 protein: CASIPKYF
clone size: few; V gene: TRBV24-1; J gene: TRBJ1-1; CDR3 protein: CATSDTDRFEAFF
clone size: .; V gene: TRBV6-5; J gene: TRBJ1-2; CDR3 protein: CASSYSRGYYGYTF
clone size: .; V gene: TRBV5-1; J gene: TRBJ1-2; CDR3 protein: CASSTDRLDGYTF
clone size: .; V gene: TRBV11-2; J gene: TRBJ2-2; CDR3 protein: CASSTTSGGPRTGELFF
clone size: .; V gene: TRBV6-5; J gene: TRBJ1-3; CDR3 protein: CASSSTTNRVNTIYF
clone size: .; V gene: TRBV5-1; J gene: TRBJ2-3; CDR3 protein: CASSAEDTQYF
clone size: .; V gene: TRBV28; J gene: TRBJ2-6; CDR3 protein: CASSLPTPEVLTF
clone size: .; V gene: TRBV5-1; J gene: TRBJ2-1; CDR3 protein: CASSPGQAYNEQFF
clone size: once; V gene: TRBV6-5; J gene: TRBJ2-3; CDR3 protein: CANRPSGTDTQYF
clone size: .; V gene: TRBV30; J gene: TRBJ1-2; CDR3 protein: CASATSTGANGYTF
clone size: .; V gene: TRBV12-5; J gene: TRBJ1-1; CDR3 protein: CASGLDITEAFF
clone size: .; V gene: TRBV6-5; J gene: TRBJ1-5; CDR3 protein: CASSYPAQVSNQPQHF
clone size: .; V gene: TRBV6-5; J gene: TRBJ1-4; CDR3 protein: CASTTGGEWEKLFF
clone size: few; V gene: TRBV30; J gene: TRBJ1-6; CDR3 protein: CAWSALSGSYNSPLHF
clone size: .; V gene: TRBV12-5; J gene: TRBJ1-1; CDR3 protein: CASGPGAFTEAFF
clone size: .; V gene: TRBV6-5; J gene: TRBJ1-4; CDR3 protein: CASHERGGDEKLFF
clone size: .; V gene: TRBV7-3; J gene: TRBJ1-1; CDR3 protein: CASSLTGTLNTEAFF
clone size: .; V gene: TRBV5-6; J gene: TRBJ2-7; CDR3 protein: CASSPFRTTGEQYF
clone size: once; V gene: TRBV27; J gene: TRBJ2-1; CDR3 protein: CASSPVMGLAGDFYNEQFF
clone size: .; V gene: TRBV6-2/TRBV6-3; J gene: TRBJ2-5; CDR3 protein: CASSYSTAGGPETQYF
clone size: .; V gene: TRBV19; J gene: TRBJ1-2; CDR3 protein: CASSTWDRDYYGYTF
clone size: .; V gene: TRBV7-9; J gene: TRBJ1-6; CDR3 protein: CASSLMSGDNSPLHF
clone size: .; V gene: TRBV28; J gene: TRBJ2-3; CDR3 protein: CASRGASGGLGDTQYF
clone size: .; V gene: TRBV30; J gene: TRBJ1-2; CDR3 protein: CAWSKQGGVYGYTF
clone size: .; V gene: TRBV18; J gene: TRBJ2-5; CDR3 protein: CASSPGTEETQYF
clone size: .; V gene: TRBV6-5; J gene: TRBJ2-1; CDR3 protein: CASSRTTTGYNEQFF
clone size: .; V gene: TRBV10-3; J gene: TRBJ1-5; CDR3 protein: CAINTGGKDQPQHF
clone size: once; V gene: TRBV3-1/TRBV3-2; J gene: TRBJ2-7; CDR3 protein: CASSQLYEQYF
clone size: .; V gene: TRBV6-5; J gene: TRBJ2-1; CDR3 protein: CASSYLQGNEQFF
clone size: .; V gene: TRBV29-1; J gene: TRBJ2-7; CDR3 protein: CSVEKGGGTGIGSYEQYF
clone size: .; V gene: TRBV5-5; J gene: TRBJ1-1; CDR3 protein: CASSSSAGASPEAFF
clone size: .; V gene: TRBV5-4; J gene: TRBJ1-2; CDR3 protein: CASSPAGTGEYGYTF
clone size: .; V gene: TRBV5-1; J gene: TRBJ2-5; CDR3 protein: CASSSTSGLGKETQYF
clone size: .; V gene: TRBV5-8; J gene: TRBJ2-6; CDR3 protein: CASRWAVAGANVLTF
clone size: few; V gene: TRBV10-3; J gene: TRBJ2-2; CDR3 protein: CAIRDRGGAGELFF
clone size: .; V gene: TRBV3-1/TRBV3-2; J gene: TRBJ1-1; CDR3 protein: CASSHFRRGITEAFF
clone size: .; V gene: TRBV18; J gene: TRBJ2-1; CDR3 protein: CASLAGTGPNEQFF
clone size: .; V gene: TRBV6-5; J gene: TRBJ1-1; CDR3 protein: CASSYSGGQPEAFF
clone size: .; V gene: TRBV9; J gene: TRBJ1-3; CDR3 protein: CASSAEAGGNSGNTIYF
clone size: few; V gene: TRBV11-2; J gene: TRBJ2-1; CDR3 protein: CASSLDRGTGNEQFF
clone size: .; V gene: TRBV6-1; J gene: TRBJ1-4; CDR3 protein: CASSELAPYYNEKLFF
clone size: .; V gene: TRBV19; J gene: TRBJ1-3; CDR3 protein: CASSPSGTGGNTIYF
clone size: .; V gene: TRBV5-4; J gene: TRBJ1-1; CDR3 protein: CASSLLGGTEAFF
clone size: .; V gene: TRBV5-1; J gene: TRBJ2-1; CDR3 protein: CASSLETGGEQFF
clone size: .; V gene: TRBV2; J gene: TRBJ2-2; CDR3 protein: CASGGTSRYTGELFF
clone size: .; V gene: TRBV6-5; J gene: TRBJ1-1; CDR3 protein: CASRVQGVNTEAFF